This entry lists 20 T cell receptor beta chains sequenced from one sample in a study of cytomegalovirus exposure and HLA in healthy donors. 13 Jbeta primers and 60 Vbeta primers were used for the PCR. The repertoire was sequenced with immunoSEQ multiplex PCR; TCRdb's copy has only in-frame clones and lacks some. This sample's clone table lists 90,000 to 100,000 clones. The sequencing input was PBMCs. These receptors were collected from a woman in her twenties or thirties in good health and CMV-seronegative.

The chain couples TRBV5-1 to TRBJ2-7, with TRBD2 as a possible D gene (5 bases). The CDR3 loop spans 13 amino acids. Germline V gene lookup returns CDR1 SGHRS and CDR2 YFSETQ. Trimming left V 2 bases short and J 1 base short, with 7 bases between. The CDR3, as DNA: TGCGCCAGCAGCTTTCCGGGATCCTACGAGCAGTACTTC. Its translation is CASSFPGSYEQYF.

The chain carries TRBV19 and TRBJ1-2; 9 bases fit TRBD1. The CDR3 is 13 residues long. The V segment lost 5 bases and the J segment 8 bases; nucleotides outside the gene matches: 6. CDR1 is LNHDA, CDR2 SQIVND, per germline (reference sequence). In DNA form, the CDR3 reads TGTGCCAGTAGTCCGTGGGACAGGGACGGCTACACCTTC. Its translation is CASSPWDRDGYTF.

V is TRBV29-1 and J is TRBJ2-1, with TRBD2 matching 7 bases. The CDR3 sequence is 15 residues long. Germline CDR1 and CDR2: SQVTM and ANQGSEA. J was trimmed by 7 bases and V by 1 base; bases with no gene match: 10. Here the CDR3 DNA reads TGCAGCGTTGAAGGGCTAGCGGAGCTGTGGAATGAGCAGTTCTTC. Its protein is CSVEGLAELWNEQFF.

The rearrangement joins TRBV6-1 to TRBJ2-2, with a weak D call TRBD1 (6 bases). Germline CDR1 is MNHNS and CDR2 is SASEGT. The germline V and J ends were trimmed by 4 bases and 1 base, with 13 bases remaining between them. The CDR3 is 16 amino acids. The chain's CDR3 is CASSARTEGNTGELFF. CDR3 coding DNA: TGTGCCAGCAGTGCGAGGACAGAGGGGAACACCGGGGAGCTGTTTTTT.

The chain couples TRBV19 to TRBJ2-7; 8 nucleotides match TRBD2. With V trimmed by 6 bases and J by 6 bases, 7 bases remained unmatched. Germline assignment: CDR1 LNHDA and CDR2 SQIVND (reference sequence). The CDR3 has 13 residues. Written as DNA, the CDR3 is TGTGCCAGTAGGCGAGCGGGAGAAGGCGAGCAGTACTTC. It specifies CASRRAGEGEQYF.

This rearrangement joins TRBV4-1 to TRBJ2-6; D call uncertain. The V gene lost 1 base and the J gene lost 0 bases, with 16 bases spanning the gap. Per germline, CDR1 MGHRA and CDR2 YSYEKL. There are 19 residues in the CDR3. In nucleotides, the CDR3 is TGCGCCAGCAGCCAAGTAGCCCTAGACCTAAACTCTGGGGCCAACGTCCTGACTTTC. It specifies CASSQVALDLNSGANVLTF.

This chain connects TRBV4-1 to TRBJ1-3; no clear D. Germline CDR1 MGHRA, CDR2 YSYEKL. The V end was cut by 0 bases, the J end by 1 base, with 7 bases between. The CDR3 extends over 15 amino acids. The CDR3 loop reads CASSQETTSGNTIYF. The CDR3 bases are TGCGCCAGCAGCCAAGAAACGACATCTGGAAACACCATATATTTT.

The chain couples TRBV19 to TRBJ2-3; D is perhaps TRBD1 (6 bases). Trimming cost V 1 base and J 0 bases, with 8 bases left between them. CDR1 LNHDA and CDR2 SQIVND come from the germline V gene (reference sequence). CDR3 length: 15 amino acids. The chain's CDR3 is CASSIGTESTDTQYF. CDR3 coding DNA: TGTGCCAGTAGTATAGGGACAGAAAGCACAGATACGCAGTATTTT.

The chain combines TRBV5-5 with TRBJ1-1, with 8 bases aligning to TRBD1. Germline assignment: CDR1 SGHKS and CDR2 YYEKEE (reference sequence). V shed 1 base and J 4 bases; nucleotides not matched to a gene: 3. This CDR3 comprises 14 residues. The CDR3 loop reads CASSLTGGSTEAFF. The DNA for the CDR3 is TGTGCCAGCAGCTTGACAGGGGGGAGCACTGAAGCTTTCTTT.

V is TRBV28 and J is TRBJ2-2; TRBD2 matches 7 bases. V lost 5 bases to trimming and J lost 3 bases; unmatched junction nucleotides: 6. The germline gives CDR1 MDHEN, CDR2 SYDVKM. The length of the CDR3 is 15 residues. This chain's CDR3 is CASSPRDYYTGELFF. DNA for the CDR3: TGTGCCAGCAGTCCCCGGGACTATTACACCGGGGAGCTGTTTTTT.

This chain connects TRBV27 to TRBJ1-6, with D possibly matching TRBD1 (6 bases). With 4 bases removed from V and 6 bases from J, the gap between germline ends came to 16 bases. The CDR3 sequence is 16 residues long. Germline CDR1 reads MNHEY; CDR2 reads SMNVEV (reference sequence). CDR3 protein: CASSSSRGFINSPLHF. The CDR3 region has the DNA TGTGCCAGCAGTTCCAGTAGGGGGTTCATTAATTCACCCCTCCACTTT.

V is TRBV20-1 and J is TRBJ2-5; unclear D gene. Germline assignment: CDR1 DFQATT and CDR2 SNEGSKA (reference sequence). This CDR3 contains 11 residues. The V end was cut by 5 bases, the J end by 0 bases, with 4 bases between. CDR3 nucleotide sequence: TGCAGTGCTCAGGACCAAGAGACCCAGTACTTC. It encodes CSAQDQETQYF.

The chain links TRBV4-1 to TRBJ2-7; possibly TRBD1 for D (6 bases). V shed 0 bases and J shed 4 bases, with 16 bases lying between them. CDR1 MGHRA and CDR2 YSYEKL come from the germline V gene. This CDR3 region has 16 residues. DNA of the CDR3: TGCGCCAGCAGCCAAGAGTTCCCACAGGGTGCGTACGAGCAGTACTTC. This sequence encodes CASSQEFPQGAYEQYF.

The J gene is TRBJ1-1, the V gene TRBV28; TRBD1 matches 10 bases. The germline CDR1 and CDR2 sequences are MDHEN and SYDVKM. The CDR3 is 16 amino acids. V shed 4 bases and J 5 bases; nucleotides not matched to a gene: 10. The CDR3 is CASSSWTGGAGTEAFF. For the CDR3, the DNA is TGTGCCAGCAGTTCTTGGACAGGGGGAGCGGGAACTGAAGCTTTCTTT.

The chain employs TRBV6-4 and TRBJ1-5; D is ambiguous. Trimming took off 4 bases at V and 4 bases at J, with 8 bases between the two ends. The CDR3 sequence is 13 residues long. Per the germline V gene, CDR1 is MRHNA and CDR2 is SNTAGT. CDR3 residues: CASSVSVNQPQHF. CDR3 DNA sequence: TGTGCCAGCAGTGTCTCTGTAAATCAGCCCCAGCATTTT.

The CDR3 loop is CASSFWTGTDTQYF. CDR3 in DNA: TGTGCCAGCAGCTTCTGGACTGGCACAGATACGCAGTATTTT. The chain uses TRBV7-2 and TRBJ2-3, with TRBD2 as a possible D gene (5 bases). This CDR3 spans 14 amino acids. Germline V gene lookup returns CDR1 SGHTA and CDR2 FQGNSA. With 3 bases removed from V and 1 base from J, the gap between germline ends came to 8 bases.

The rearrangement joins TRBV19 to TRBJ2-7; 7 bases are a match to TRBD2. Germline V lookup: CDR1 LNHDA, CDR2 SQIVND (reference sequence). This CDR3 spans 14 amino acids. The J segment lost 5 bases and the V segment lost 9 bases, leaving 13 bases of the junction unmatched. Written as DNA, the CDR3 is TGTGCCAGCGCCCCCCTGGGAGGGCCCAACGAGCAGTACTTC. It specifies CASAPLGGPNEQYF.

The genes are TRBV7-3 and TRBJ1-6; 8 positions match TRBD1. V lost 5 bases to trimming and J lost 9 bases; unmatched junction nucleotides: 9. CDR3 size: 15 residues. CDR1 SGHTA and CDR2 FQGTGA come from the germline V gene. The CDR3 sequence is CASSPGQGLVSPLHF. CDR3 bases: TGTGCCAGCAGCCCAGGACAGGGACTGGTTTCACCCCTCCACTTT.

The rearrangement uses TRBV11-3 and TRBJ1-1, with 11 bases aligning to TRBD1. This CDR3 is built from 15 residues. The V gene's germline CDR1 is SGHNT and CDR2 YENEEA. V lost 5 bases to trimming and J lost 4 bases; unmatched junction nucleotides: 6. The CDR3, as DNA: TGTGCCAGCAGCCCCGGACAGGGGGCGGTCACTGAAGCTTTCTTT. It specifies CASSPGQGAVTEAFF.

The chain links TRBV27 to TRBJ1-4; 8 bases align to TRBD1. V shed 2 bases and J 4 bases; nucleotides not matched to a gene: 9. Germline V gene data show CDR1 as MNHEY and CDR2 as SMNVEV (reference sequence). The CDR3 is 17 amino acids. In nucleotides, the CDR3 is TGTGCCAGCAGTTTACGTACCCGGGACAGGAATAATGAAAAACTGTTTTTT. As protein: CASSLRTRDRNNEKLFF. Looking up the rest from reference TRBV27 and TRBJ1-4 gives the full variable domain: EAQVTQNPRYLITVTGKKLTVTCSQNMNHEYMSWYRQDPGLGLRQIYYSMNVEVTDKGDVPEGYKVSRKEKRNFPLILESPSPNQTSLYFCASSLRTRDRNNEKLFFGSGTQLSVL.